Listed below are T cell receptor beta chains from one sample, sequenced in a study of cytomegalovirus exposure and HLA in healthy donors. Clones were sequenced by immunoSEQ multiplex PCR, and TCRdb holds only the in-frame ones, with some missing. The sample shows about 200,000 clones, around 80% of them seen only once. Sequenced material: PBMCs. Receptors were obtained from a girl aged 2 to 9 in good health and CMV-seronegative. Both conserved end residues are part of each CDR3. Each record gives: CDR3 length, V gene, D gene, clone size, J gene, CDR3 DNA, CDR3 protein. The D gene is left open where the match is weak. Some rows mark clone size as missing; the rest say once, few, many or name a class of expanded clone.

length: 18; V: TRBV5-1; D: TRBD1; size: .; J: TRBJ2-6; DNA: TGCGCCAGCAGCTTGGACCGGACAGGGGAACCTGGGGCCAACGTCCTGACTTTC; CDR3: CASSLDRTGEPGANVLTF
length: 14; V: TRBV5-1; D: .; size: .; J: TRBJ2-3; DNA: TGCGCCAGCAGCCCGGACAATCGCGCAGATACGCAGTATTTT; CDR3: CASSPDNRADTQYF
length: 15; V: TRBV7-6; D: .; size: .; J: TRBJ2-7; DNA: TGTGCCAGCAGCTTGGGGAAGGGGATCTCCTACGAGCAGTACTTC; CDR3: CASSLGKGISYEQYF
length: 15; V: TRBV5-1; D: TRBD1; size: .; J: TRBJ2-1; DNA: TGCGCCAGCAGCTTTACCGGGACAGAATACAATGAGCAGTTCTTC; CDR3: CASSFTGTEYNEQFF
length: 16; V: TRBV7-3; D: TRBD1; size: .; J: TRBJ2-2; DNA: TGTGCCAGCAGCCCCGACCGGGACAGGGAACTCGGGGAGCTGTTTTTT; CDR3: CASSPDRDRELGELFF
length: 13; V: TRBV12-2; D: .; size: few; J: TRBJ2-3; DNA: TGTGCACCCCCTAGCGGGGAACCATATACGCAGTATTTT; CDR3: CAPPSGEPYTQYF
length: 13; V: TRBV27; D: .; size: once; J: TRBJ1-5; DNA: TGTGCCAGCAGTTCGACAGTGAATCAGCCCCAGCATTTT; CDR3: CASSSTVNQPQHF
length: 16; V: TRBV5-8; D: .; size: .; J: TRBJ2-1; DNA: TGTGCCAGCAGCCCTGGGGGGACTCCGATGAACAATGAGCAGTTCTTC; CDR3: CASSPGGTPMNNEQFF
length: 14; V: TRBV27; D: TRBD2; size: .; J: TRBJ2-7; DNA: TGTGCCAGCAGAAATAGCGGGAGGGTGAACGAGCAGTACTTC; CDR3: CASRNSGRVNEQYF
length: 15; V: TRBV27; D: .; size: .; J: TRBJ2-1; DNA: TGTGCCAGCAGTTTAACCGAACGACAGCGAGATGAGCAGTTCTTC; CDR3: CASSLTERQRDEQFF
length: 11; V: TRBV6-5; D: .; size: .; J: TRBJ1-1; DNA: TGTGCCAGCAGTTCAGTCACTGAAGCTTTCTTT; CDR3: CASSSVTEAFF
length: 18; V: TRBV5-4; D: TRBD2; size: .; J: TRBJ2-7; DNA: TGTGCCAGCAGCCGTGGTGGGGGGGAGGGCAGGATAACCTACGAGCAGTACTTC; CDR3: CASSRGGGEGRITYEQYF
length: 10; V: TRBV2; D: .; size: .; J: TRBJ2-7; DNA: TGTGCCAGCAGTGAAGGGACAGTTTCATTC; CDR3: CASSEGTVSF
length: 14; V: TRBV6-1; D: TRBD1; size: .; J: TRBJ1-2; DNA: TGTGCCAGCAGTGAAGGGGACAGGACCTATGGCTACACCTTC; CDR3: CASSEGDRTYGYTF
length: 15; V: TRBV6-5; D: TRBD2; size: .; J: TRBJ2-7; DNA: TGTGCCAGCGGTTACTCCCCGGGGGGTGCGTACGAGCAGTACTTC; CDR3: CASGYSPGGAYEQYF
length: 15; V: TRBV13; D: .; size: .; J: TRBJ1-2; DNA: TGTGCCAGCAGCTTAGACAGGGACTACAACTATGGCTACACCTTC; CDR3: CASSLDRDYNYGYTF
length: 15; V: TRBV7-9; D: TRBD2; size: .; J: TRBJ2-7; DNA: TGTGCCAGCAGCCCAAAGTCCAGCGGGAGTTACGAGCAGTACTTC; CDR3: CASSPKSSGSYEQYF
length: 15; V: TRBV9; D: TRBD2; size: few; J: TRBJ2-5; DNA: TGTGCCAGCAGCGCACTAGCGGGGGGGCGGGAGACCCAGTACTTC; CDR3: CASSALAGGRETQYF
length: 15; V: TRBV11-3; D: TRBD2; size: .; J: TRBJ2-3; DNA: TGTGCCAGCAGCTCGGGACTAGCGGCCACAGATACGCAGTATTTT; CDR3: CASSSGLAATDTQYF
length: 13; V: TRBV19; D: .; size: .; J: TRBJ1-3; DNA: TGTGCCAGTAACGAGATCTCTGGAAACACCATATATTTT; CDR3: CASNEISGNTIYF
length: 16; V: TRBV15; D: .; size: .; J: TRBJ1-3; DNA: TGTGCCACCAGCCCCAGGGGCGATAGCTCTGGAAACACCATATATTTT; CDR3: CATSPRGDSSGNTIYF
length: 15; V: TRBV19; D: TRBD2; size: few; J: TRBJ2-7; DNA: TGTGCCAGTAGTCCCTTAGGGGAGGGCCCAGGGGAGCAGTACTTC; CDR3: CASSPLGEGPGEQYF
length: 13; V: TRBV29-1; D: .; size: few; J: TRBJ2-3; DNA: TGCAGCGTTGCAGGGCTACTGGCCGATACGCAGTATTTT; CDR3: CSVAGLLADTQYF
length: 13; V: TRBV5-6; D: TRBD1; size: .; J: TRBJ1-2; DNA: TGTGCCAGCAGCCCCCAGTACAGGGGTGGCTACACCTTC; CDR3: CASSPQYRGGYTF
length: 16; V: TRBV4-2; D: .; size: .; J: TRBJ1-6; DNA: TGTGCCAGCAGTCCCCGGAACCCCTGGGAGGGATCACCCCTCCACTTT; CDR3: CASSPRNPWEGSPLHF